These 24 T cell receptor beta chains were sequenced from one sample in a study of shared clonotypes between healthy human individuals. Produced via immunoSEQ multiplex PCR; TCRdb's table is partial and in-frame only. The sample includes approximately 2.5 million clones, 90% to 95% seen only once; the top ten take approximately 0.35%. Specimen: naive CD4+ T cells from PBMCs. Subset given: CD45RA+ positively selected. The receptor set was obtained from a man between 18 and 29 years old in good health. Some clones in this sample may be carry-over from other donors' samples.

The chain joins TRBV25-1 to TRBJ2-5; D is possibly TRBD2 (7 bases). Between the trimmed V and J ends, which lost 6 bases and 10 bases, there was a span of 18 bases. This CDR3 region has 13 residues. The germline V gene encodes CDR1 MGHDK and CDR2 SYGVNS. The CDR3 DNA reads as TGTGCCAGCAGATTAGGGGGGGTAAGCGACCAGTACTTC. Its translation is CASRLGGVSDQYF.

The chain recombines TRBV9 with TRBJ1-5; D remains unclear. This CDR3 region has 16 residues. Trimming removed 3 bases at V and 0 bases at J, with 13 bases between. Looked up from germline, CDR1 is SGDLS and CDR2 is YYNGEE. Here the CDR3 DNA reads TGTGCCAGCAGCGCCGGGTCAGGATTTAGCAATCAGCCCCAGCATTTT. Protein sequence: CASSAGSGFSNQPQHF.

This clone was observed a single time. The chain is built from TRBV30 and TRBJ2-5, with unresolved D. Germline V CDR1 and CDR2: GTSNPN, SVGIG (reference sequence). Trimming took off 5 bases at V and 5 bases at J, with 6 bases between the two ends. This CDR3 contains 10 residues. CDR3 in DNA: TGTGCCTGGGGCCATGAGACCCAGTACTTC. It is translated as CAWGHETQYF.

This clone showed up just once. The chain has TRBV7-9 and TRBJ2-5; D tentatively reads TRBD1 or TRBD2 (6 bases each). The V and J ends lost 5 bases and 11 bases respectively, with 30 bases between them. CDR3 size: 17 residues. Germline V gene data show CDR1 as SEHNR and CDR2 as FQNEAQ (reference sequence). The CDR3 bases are TGTGCCAGCAGCCCACTAAACCCTGACCGGGGGCGCTGGGAGCAGTACTTC. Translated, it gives CASSPLNPDRGRWEQYF.

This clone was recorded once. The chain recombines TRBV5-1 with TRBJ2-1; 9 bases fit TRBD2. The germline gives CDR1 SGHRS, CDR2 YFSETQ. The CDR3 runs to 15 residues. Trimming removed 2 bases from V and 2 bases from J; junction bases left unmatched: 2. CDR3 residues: CASSLGTSTYNEQFF. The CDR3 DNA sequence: TGCGCCAGCAGCTTAGGGACTAGCACCTACAATGAGCAGTTCTTC.

DNA of the CDR3: TGTGCCACCAGCAGAGGGGCAGGGGAGGGCTACACCTTC. Its protein is CATSRGAGEGYTF. The chain has TRBV15 and TRBJ1-2, with a possible D match to TRBD1 (6 bases). The V end lost 1 base, the J end lost 8 bases, and 11 bases lay between the germline ends. From germline, CDR1 is LNHNV and CDR2 YYDKDF (reference sequence). The CDR3 loop spans 13 amino acids.

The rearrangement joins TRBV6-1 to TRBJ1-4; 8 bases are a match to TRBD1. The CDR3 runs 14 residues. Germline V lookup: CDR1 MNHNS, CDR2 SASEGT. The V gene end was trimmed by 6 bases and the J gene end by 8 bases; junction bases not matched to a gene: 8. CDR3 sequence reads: CASRIPGGREKLFF. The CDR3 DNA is TGTGCCAGCAGGATCCCAGGGGGCCGGGAAAAACTGTTTTTT.

The CDR3 DNA reads as TGTGCCAGCAGTTACGGGACGGTCTACAATGAGCAGTTCTTC. Translation gives CASSYGTVYNEQFF. This sequence joins TRBV6-5 and TRBJ2-1; the D gene could be TRBD1 or TRBD2 (5 bases each). V lost 2 bases to trimming and J lost 3 bases, with 8 bases between them. The CDR3 contains 14 residues. The germline CDR1 and CDR2 sequences are MNHEY and SVGAGI.

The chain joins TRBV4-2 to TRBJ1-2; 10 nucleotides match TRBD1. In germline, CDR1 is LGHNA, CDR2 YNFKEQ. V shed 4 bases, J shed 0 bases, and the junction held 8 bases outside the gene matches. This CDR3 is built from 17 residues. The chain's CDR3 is CASSPTGGTGANYGYTF. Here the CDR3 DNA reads TGTGCCAGCAGCCCTACCGGGGGGACAGGGGCTAACTATGGCTACACCTTC.

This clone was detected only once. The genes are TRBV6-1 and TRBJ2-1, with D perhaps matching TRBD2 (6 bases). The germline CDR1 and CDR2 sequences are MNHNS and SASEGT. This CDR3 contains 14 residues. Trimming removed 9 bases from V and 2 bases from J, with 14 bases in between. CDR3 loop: CASGTSDTYNEQFF. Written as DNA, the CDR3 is TGTGCCAGTGGGACTTCCGACACCTACAATGAGCAGTTCTTC.

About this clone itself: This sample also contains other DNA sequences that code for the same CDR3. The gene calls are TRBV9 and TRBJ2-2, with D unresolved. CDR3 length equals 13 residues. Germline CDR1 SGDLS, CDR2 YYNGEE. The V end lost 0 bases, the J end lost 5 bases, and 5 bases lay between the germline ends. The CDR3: CASSVGSTGELFF. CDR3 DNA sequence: TGTGCCAGCAGCGTAGGGAGTACCGGGGAGCTGTTTTTT. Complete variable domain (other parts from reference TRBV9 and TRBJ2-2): DSGVTQTPKHLITATGQRVTLRCSPRSGDLSVYWYQQSLDQGLQFLIQYYNGEERAKGNILERFSAQQFPDLHSELNLSSLELGDSALYFCASSVGSTGELFFGEGSRLTVL.

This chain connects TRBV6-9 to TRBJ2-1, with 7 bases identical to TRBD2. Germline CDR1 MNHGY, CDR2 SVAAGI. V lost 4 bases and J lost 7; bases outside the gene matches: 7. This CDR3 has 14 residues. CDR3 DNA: TGTGCCAGCAGTTCTAGTGGTAGCGGGAATGAGCAGTTCTTC. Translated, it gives CASSSSGSGNEQFF.

This chain's CDR3 is CASKTGTGSAAFF. The CDR3 bases are TGTGCCAGCAAGACCGGGACAGGGAGCGCAGCTTTCTTT. The chain couples TRBV6-5 to TRBJ1-1; 9 bases are shared with TRBD1. Trimming removed 7 bases from V and 10 bases from J; junction bases left unmatched: 10. CDR3 length equals 13 residues. Per germline, CDR1 MNHEY and CDR2 SVGAGI.

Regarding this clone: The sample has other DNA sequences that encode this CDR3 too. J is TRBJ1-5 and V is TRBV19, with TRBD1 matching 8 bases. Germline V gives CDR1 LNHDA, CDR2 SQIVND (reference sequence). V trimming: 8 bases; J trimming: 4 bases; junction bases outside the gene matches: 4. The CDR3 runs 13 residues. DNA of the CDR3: TGTGCCAGTTCCGACAGGGGTAATCAGCCCCAGCATTTT. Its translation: CASSDRGNQPQHF.

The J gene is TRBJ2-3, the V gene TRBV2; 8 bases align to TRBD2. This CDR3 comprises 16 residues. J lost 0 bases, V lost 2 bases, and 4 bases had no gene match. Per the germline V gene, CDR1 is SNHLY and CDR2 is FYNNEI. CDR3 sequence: CASSEWASGSTDTQYF. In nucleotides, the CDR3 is TGTGCCAGCAGTGAATGGGCTAGCGGGAGCACAGATACGCAGTATTTT.

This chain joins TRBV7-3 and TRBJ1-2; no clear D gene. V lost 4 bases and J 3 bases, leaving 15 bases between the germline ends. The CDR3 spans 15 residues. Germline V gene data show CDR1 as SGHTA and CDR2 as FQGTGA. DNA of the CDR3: TGTGCCAGCAGCTCATCGCCCAGTTTTGACTATGGCTACACCTTC. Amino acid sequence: CASSSSPSFDYGYTF.

The CDR3: CASSLDAGELFF. The CDR3 DNA reads as TGTGCCAGCAGCTTAGACGCCGGGGAGCTGTTTTTT. The rearrangement uses TRBV7-8 and TRBJ2-2, with D uncertain. This CDR3 region has 12 residues. Germline CDR1 and CDR2: SGHVS and FQNEAQ. V lost 1 base, J lost 6 bases, and 3 bases lay in between.

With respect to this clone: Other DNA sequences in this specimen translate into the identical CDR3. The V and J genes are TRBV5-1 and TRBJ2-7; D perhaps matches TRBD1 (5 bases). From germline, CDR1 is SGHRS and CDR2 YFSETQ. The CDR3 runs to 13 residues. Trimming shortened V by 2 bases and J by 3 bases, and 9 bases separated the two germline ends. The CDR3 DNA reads TGCGCCAGCAGCTTATCAGGGAACTACGAGCAGTACTTC. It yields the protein CASSLSGNYEQYF.

Here the CDR3 reads CASSPLLAGGPVEPYF. CDR3 DNA: TGTGCCAGCAGCCCTCTCCTAGCGGGAGGGCCGGTAGAGCCGTATTTT. V usage is TRBV7-2 and J usage is TRBJ2-3; TRBD2 aligns across 12 bases. V lost 5 bases to trimming and J lost 14 bases; unmatched junction nucleotides: 17. Germline V CDR1 and CDR2: SGHTA, FQGNSA. The CDR3 sequence is 16 residues long.

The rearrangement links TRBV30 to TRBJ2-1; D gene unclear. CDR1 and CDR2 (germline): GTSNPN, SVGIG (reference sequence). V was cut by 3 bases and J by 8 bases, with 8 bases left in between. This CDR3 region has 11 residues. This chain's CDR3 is CAWSRIYEQFF. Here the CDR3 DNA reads TGTGCCTGGAGCAGGATCTATGAGCAGTTCTTC.

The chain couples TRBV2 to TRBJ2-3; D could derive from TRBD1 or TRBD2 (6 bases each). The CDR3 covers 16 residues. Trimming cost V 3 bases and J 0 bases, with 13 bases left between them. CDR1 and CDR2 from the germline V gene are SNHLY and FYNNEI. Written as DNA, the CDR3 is TGTGCCAGCAGTGATGGGCAGGGGAGGAGCACAGATACGCAGTATTTT. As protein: CASSDGQGRSTDTQYF. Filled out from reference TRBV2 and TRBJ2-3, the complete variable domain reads EPEVTQTPSHQVTQMGQEVILRCVPISNHLYFYWYRQILGQKVEFLVSFYNNEISEKSEIFDDQFSVERPDGSNFTLKIRSTKLEDSAMYFCASSDGQGRSTDTQYFGPGTRLTVL.

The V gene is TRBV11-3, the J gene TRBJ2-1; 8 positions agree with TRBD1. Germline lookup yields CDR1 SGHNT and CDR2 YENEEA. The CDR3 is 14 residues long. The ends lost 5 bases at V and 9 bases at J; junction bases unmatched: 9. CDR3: CASSPRTGLAEQFF. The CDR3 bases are TGTGCCAGCAGCCCACGGACAGGGCTGGCTGAGCAGTTCTTC.

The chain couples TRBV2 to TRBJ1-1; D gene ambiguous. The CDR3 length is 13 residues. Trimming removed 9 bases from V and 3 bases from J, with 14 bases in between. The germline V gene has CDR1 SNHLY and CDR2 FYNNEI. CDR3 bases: TGTGCCAGTATAGAGAACATGTACACTGAAGCTTTCTTT. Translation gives CASIENMYTEAFF.

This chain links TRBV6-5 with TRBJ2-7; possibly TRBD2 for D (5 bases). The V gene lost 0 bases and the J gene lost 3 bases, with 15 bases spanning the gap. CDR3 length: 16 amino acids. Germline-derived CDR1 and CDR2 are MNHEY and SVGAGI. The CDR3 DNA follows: TGTGCCAGCAGTTACTCCCATAGACTGGGGAGCTACGAGCAGTACTTC. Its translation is CASSYSHRLGSYEQYF.